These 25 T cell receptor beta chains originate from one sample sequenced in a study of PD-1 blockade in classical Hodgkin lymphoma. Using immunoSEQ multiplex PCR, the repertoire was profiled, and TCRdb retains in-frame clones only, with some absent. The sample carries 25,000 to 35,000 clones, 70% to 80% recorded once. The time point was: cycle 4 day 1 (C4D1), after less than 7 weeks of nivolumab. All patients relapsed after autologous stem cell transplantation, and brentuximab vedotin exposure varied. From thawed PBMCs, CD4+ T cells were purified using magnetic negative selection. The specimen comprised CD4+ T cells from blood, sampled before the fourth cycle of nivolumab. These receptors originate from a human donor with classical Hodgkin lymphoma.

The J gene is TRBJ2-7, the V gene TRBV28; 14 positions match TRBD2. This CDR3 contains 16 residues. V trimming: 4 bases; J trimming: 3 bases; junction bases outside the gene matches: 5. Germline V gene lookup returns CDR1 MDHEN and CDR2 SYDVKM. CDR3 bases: TGTGCCAGCAGTTCCACCGGGACTAGCGGGAGCTACGAGCAGTACTTC. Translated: CASSSTGTSGSYEQYF.

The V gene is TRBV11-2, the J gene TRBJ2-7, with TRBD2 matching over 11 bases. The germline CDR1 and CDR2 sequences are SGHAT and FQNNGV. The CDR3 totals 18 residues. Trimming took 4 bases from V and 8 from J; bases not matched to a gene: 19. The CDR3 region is CASSSAPLAGGPYVKQYF. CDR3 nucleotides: TGTGCCAGCAGCTCCGCCCCTCTAGCGGGAGGCCCCTACGTCAAGCAGTACTTC. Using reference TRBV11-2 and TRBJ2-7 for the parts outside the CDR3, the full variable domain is EAGVAQSPRYKIIEKRQSVAFWCNPISGHATLYWYQQILGQGPKLLIQFQNNGVVDDSQLPKDRFSAERLKGVDSTLKIQPAKLEDSAVYLCASSSAPLAGGPYVKQYFGPGTRLTVT.

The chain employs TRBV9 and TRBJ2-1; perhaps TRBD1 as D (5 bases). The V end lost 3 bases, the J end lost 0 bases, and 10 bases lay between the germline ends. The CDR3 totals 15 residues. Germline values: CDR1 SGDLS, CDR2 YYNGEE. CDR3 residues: CASSDTGSSYNEQFF. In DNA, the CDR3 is TGTGCCAGCAGCGATACAGGCTCCTCCTACAATGAGCAGTTCTTC.

CDR3 in amino acids: CASSLGLLAGLQETQYF. Here the CDR3 DNA reads TGTGCCAGCTCACTAGGCTTGCTAGCGGGGCTCCAAGAGACCCAGTACTTC. The chain uses TRBV18 and TRBJ2-5; 9 bases are shared with TRBD2. J was trimmed by 1 base and V by 4 bases; bases with no gene match: 10. Germline assignment: CDR1 KGHSH and CDR2 LQKENI. CDR3 length equals 17 residues.

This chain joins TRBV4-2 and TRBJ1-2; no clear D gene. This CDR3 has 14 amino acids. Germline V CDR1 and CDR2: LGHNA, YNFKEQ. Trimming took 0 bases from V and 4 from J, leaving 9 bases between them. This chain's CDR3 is CASSQDSVAYGYTF. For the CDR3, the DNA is TGTGCCAGCAGCCAAGACTCGGTTGCCTATGGCTACACCTTC.

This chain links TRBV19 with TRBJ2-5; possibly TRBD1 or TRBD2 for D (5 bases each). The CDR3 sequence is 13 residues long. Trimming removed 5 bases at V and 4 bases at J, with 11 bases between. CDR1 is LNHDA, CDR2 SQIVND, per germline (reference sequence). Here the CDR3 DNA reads TGTGCCAGTAGTGGGGGTAGTGGAGAGACCCAGTACTTC. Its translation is CASSGGSGETQYF.

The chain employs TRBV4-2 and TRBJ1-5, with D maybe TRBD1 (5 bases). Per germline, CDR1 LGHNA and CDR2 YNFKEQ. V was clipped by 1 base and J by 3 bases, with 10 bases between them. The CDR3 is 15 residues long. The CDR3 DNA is TGTGCCAGCAGCCAAGCAGACAGAAACAATCAGCCCCAGCATTTT. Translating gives CASSQADRNNQPQHF.

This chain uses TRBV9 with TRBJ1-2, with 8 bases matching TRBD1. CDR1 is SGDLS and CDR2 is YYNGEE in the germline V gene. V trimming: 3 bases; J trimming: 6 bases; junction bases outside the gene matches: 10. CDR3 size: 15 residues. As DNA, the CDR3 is TGTGCCAGCAGCGCCGGACAGGGAACGGCTGATGGCTACACCTTC. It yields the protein CASSAGQGTADGYTF.

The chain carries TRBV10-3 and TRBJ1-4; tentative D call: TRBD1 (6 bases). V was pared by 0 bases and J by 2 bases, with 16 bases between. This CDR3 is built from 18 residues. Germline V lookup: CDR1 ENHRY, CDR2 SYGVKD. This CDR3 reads CAISESPTTRGTNEKLFF. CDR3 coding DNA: TGTGCCATCAGTGAGTCACCCACCACGAGGGGGACTAATGAAAAACTGTTTTTT.

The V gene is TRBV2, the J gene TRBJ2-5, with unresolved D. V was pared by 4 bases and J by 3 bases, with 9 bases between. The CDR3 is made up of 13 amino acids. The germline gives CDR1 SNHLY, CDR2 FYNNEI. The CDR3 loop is CASSGQTKETQYF. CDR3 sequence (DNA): TGTGCCAGCAGTGGTCAGACAAAAGAGACCCAGTACTTC.

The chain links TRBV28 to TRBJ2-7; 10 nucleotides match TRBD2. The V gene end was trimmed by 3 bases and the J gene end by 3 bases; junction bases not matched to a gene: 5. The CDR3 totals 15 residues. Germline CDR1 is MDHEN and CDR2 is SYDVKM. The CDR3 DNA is TGTGCCAGCAGTTTTTCGGTAGCGGGAGGCTACGAGCAGTACTTC. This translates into CASSFSVAGGYEQYF.

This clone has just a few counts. The DNA of the CDR3 is TGTGCCTGGTCTGGGACTGGGGCCAACGTCCTGACTTTC. Translating gives CAWSGTGANVLTF. The chain has TRBV30 and TRBJ2-6, with D uncertain. The germline gives CDR1 GTSNPN, CDR2 SVGIG (reference sequence). With 5 bases removed from V and 2 bases from J, the gap between germline ends came to 7 bases. This CDR3 is 13 amino acids long.

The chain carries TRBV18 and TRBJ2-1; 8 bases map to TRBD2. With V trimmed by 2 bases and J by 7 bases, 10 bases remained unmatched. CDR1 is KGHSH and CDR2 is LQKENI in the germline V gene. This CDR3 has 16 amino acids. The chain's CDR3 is CASSPSMSGGNNEQFF. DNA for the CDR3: TGTGCCAGCTCACCATCTATGTCGGGGGGGAATAATGAGCAGTTCTTC.

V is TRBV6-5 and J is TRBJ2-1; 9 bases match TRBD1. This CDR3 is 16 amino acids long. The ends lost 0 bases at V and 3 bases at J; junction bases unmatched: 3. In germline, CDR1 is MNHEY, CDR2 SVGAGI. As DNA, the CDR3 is TGTGCCAGCAGTTACTCGACAGGGGGACTCTACAATGAGCAGTTCTTC. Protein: CASSYSTGGLYNEQFF.

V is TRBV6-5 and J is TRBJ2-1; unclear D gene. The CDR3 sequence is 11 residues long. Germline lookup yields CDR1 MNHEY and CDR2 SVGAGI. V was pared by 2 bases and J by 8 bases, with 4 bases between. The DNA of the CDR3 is TGTGCCAGCAGTTACGGCCATGAGCAGTTCTTC. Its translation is CASSYGHEQFF.

CDR3 in DNA: TGTGCCAGCAGCTTGGGGCAGGGCGGCCCCTACGAGCAGTACTTC. Translation: CASSLGQGGPYEQYF. The chain uses TRBV5-4 and TRBJ2-7, with D possibly TRBD1 on 5 matching bases. The V gene lost 0 bases and the J gene lost 2 bases, with 12 bases spanning the gap. The CDR3 spans 15 residues. Germline lookup yields CDR1 SGHNT and CDR2 YYREEE (reference sequence).

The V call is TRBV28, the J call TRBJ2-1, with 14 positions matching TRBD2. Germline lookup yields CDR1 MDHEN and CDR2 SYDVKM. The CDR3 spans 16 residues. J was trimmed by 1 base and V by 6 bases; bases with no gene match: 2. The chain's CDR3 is CASRRLAGGSYNEQFF. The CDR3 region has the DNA TGTGCCAGCAGGCGACTAGCGGGAGGGTCCTACAATGAGCAGTTCTTC. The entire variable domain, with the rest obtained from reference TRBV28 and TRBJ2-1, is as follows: DVKVTQSSRYLVKRTGEKVFLECVQDMDHENMFWYRQDPGLGLRLIYFSYDVKMKEKGDIPEGYSVSREKKERFSLILESASTNQTSMYLCASRRLAGGSYNEQFFGPGTRLTVL.

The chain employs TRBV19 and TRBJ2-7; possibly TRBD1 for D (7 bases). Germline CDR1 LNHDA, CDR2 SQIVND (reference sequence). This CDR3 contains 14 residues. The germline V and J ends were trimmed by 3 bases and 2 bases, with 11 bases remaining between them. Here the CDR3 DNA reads TGTGCCAGTAGTATGGGGGGACAGACCTACGAGCAGTACTTC. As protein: CASSMGGQTYEQYF.

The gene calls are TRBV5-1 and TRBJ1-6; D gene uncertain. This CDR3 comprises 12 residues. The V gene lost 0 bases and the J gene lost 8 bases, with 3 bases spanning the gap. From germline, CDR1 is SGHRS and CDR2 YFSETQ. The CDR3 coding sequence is TGCGCCAGCAGCTTGGACGATTCACCCCTCCACTTT. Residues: CASSLDDSPLHF.

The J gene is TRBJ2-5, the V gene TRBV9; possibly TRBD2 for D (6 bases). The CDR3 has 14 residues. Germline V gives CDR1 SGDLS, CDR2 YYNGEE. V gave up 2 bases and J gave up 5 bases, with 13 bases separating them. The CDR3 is CASSVREAVETQYF. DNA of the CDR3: TGTGCCAGCAGCGTGAGGGAGGCGGTGGAGACCCAGTACTTC.

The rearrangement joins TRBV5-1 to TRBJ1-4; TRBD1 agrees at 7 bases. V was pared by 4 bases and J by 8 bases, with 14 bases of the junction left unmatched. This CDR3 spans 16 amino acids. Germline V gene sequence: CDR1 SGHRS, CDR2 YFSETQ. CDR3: CASSRRTAQGSEKLFF. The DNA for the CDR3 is TGCGCCAGCAGCCGCCGAACGGCACAGGGGAGCGAAAAACTGTTTTTT. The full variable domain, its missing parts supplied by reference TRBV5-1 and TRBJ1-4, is KAGVTQTPRYLIKTRGQQVTLSCSPISGHRSVSWYQQTPGQGLQFLFEYFSETQRNKGNFPGRFSGRQFSNSRSEMNVSTLELGDSALYLCASSRRTAQGSEKLFFGSGTQLSVL.

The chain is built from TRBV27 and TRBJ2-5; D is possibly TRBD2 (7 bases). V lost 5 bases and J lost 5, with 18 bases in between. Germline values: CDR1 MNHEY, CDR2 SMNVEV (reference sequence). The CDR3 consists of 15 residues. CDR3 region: CASSLGGAGMETQYF. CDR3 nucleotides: TGTGCCAGCAGTCTAGGGGGGGCGGGCATGGAGACCCAGTACTTC.

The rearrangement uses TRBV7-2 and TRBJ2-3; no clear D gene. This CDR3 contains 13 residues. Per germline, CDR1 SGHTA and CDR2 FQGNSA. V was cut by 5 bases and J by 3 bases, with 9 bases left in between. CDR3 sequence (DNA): TGTGCCAGCAGCGTGGAGAGGACAGATACGCAGTATTTT. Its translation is CASSVERTDTQYF.

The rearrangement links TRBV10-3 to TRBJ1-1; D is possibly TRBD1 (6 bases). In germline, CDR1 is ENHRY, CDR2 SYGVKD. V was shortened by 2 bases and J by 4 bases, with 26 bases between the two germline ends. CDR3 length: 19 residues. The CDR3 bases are TGTGCCATCAGTGAGGATGGGCGGGGACATCAGGGCCCGGGCACTGAAGCTTTCTTT. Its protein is CAISEDGRGHQGPGTEAFF.

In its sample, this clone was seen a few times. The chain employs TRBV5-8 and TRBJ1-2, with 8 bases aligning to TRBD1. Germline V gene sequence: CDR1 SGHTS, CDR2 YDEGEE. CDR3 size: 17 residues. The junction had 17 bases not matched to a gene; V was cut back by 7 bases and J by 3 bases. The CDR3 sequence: CASQRRTGNPLDYGYTF. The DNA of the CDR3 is TGTGCCAGCCAGAGGCGGACAGGGAACCCTTTGGACTATGGCTACACCTTC.